This TCR beta chain is drawn from a study of cytomegalovirus exposure and HLA in healthy donors. As for the study in general: Researchers found that roughly 80% of over 350 genotyped donors fell within the Caucasian-associated ancestry cluster.

Germline CDR1 reads SGHTA; CDR2 reads FQGNSA. The ends were cut back, 5 bases at V and 4 bases at J, with 20 bases in the middle. The CDR3 is made up of 16 amino acids. This PCR relied on a set of 60 Vbeta primers and 13 Jbeta primers. Libraries were prepared by immunoSEQ multiplex PCR; TCRdb keeps only in-frame clonotypes and omits some of them. Counted here are around 120,000 clones, 65% to 85% occurring once; the ten biggest clones make up over 1%. This clonotype was obtained from a boy aged 5-17 years in good health and CMV-seronegative. The source material was PBMCs. The chain carries TRBV7-2 and TRBJ2-5; possible D gene TRBD2, 7 bases. CDR3 sequence reads: CASSPALGGGGETQYF. CDR3 sequence (DNA): TGTGCCAGCAGCCCTGCCTTGGGGGGAGGGGGAGAGACCCAGTACTTC.